This entry is about one T cell receptor (beta chain). The data are from a study of blood T cell repertoires in COVID-19. Study overall: From T cells, B-cell-depleted T cells, or PBMCs came the material, which was cDNA or gDNA.

V lost 6 bases and J lost 0; bases outside the gene matches: 16. The V gene's germline CDR1 is MDHEN and CDR2 SYDVKM. The CDR3 has 19 residues. Per the original methods: Amplified reference gene primers provided the basis for estimating nucleated cell counts. Sequencing was performed with immunoSEQ multiplex PCR; in TCRdb, only in-frame clones are kept and a portion is missing. That table supplies the V and J calls and clone size; D and trimming were determined from the DNA. Here the sample spans 90,000 to 120,000 clones, roughly nine tenths being singletons. The specimen was peripheral blood. This receptor was obtained from a man in his fifties or sixties with acute or convalescent COVID-19. The chain recombines TRBV28 with TRBJ2-7; 11 nucleotides agree with TRBD2. The CDR3 loop reads CASSNIPTWTSGYSYEQYF. Here the CDR3 DNA reads TGTGCCAGCAGCAATATACCCACCTGGACTAGCGGGTACTCCTACGAGCAGTACTTC.